The 15 T cell receptor beta chains below come from one sample, sequenced in a study of blood T cell repertoires in COVID-19. Clones were read by immunoSEQ multiplex PCR, and TCRdb kept only the in-frame ones, dropping some. This table holds around 170,000 clones, about 86% found once. Sequences were obtained from peripheral blood. The origin of the receptors is a man aged 25-40 years with active or convalescent COVID-19.

CDR3: CASSRLAGGETQYF. The CDR3 coding sequence is TGTGCCAGCAGCCGACTAGCGGGGGGTGAGACCCAGTACTTC. V is TRBV3-1 (or the pseudogene TRBV3-2) and J is TRBJ2-5; TRBD2 matches 13 bases. Germline assignment: CDR1 LGHDT and CDR2 YNNKEL (reference sequence). Trimming removed 4 bases from V and 5 bases from J; junction bases left unmatched: 1. The CDR3 consists of 14 residues.

On this clone itself: The junction departs from the called germline gene at one end, perhaps through a read error. The chain combines TRBV5-1 with TRBJ1-1; TRBD1 might be the D (6 bases). The CDR3 extends over 16 amino acids. Germline loops: CDR1 SGHRS, CDR2 YFSETQ. CDR3 DNA: TGCGCCAGCAGCGCACAGGCCGGGGGGCTGAATACTGAAGCTTTCTTT. This translates into CASSAQAGGLNTEAFF.

V usage is TRBV30 and J usage is TRBJ2-7; D unclear. Per the germline V gene, CDR1 is GTSNPN and CDR2 is SVGIG (reference sequence). V dropped 2 bases and J dropped 7 bases, with 18 bases sitting between them. The CDR3 covers 14 residues. CDR3 DNA sequence: TGTGCCTGGAGTCTCGGTGTAACCCCCGGGGAGCAGTACTTC. Its protein product is CAWSLGVTPGEQYF.

The V and J genes are TRBV6-5 and TRBJ1-2; 8 positions match TRBD1. The CDR3 is 13 residues long. With V trimmed by 6 bases and J by 4 bases, 4 bases remained unmatched. CDR1 is MNHEY, CDR2 SVGAGI, per germline. For the CDR3, the DNA is TGTGCCAGCAGCCAGGGGGCGGCCTATGGCTACACCTTC. This sequence encodes CASSQGAAYGYTF.

The chain combines TRBV6-1 with TRBJ2-7; the match to TRBD1 covers 7 bases. Trimming cost V 2 bases and J 2 bases; bases outside gene matches: 3. Germline V gives CDR1 MNHNS, CDR2 SASEGT. This CDR3 comprises 14 residues. CDR3 region: CASSENRGPYEQYV. The CDR3, as DNA: TGTGCCAGCAGTGAAAACAGGGGTCCCTACGAGCAGTACGTC.

This sequence joins TRBV5-1 and TRBJ2-7, with TRBD1 matching over 8 bases. The CDR3 is 16 amino acids. After removal of 7 bases from V and 5 bases from J, the junction contained 17 bases not matched to a gene. Germline loops: CDR1 SGHRS, CDR2 YFSETQ. CDR3 sequence: CASSETGDRGTDEQYF. CDR3 in DNA: TGCGCCAGCTCCGAAACAGGAGACAGGGGCACGGACGAGCAGTACTTC.

As DNA, the CDR3 is TGTGCCAGTGGGTCAGCGGGAGCATCCTACGAGCAGTACTTC. Translating gives CASGSAGASYEQYF. The chain joins TRBV19 to TRBJ2-7; TRBD2 agrees at 8 bases. Germline-derived CDR1 and CDR2 are LNHDA and SQIVND (reference sequence). CDR3 size: 14 residues. With V trimmed by 8 bases and J by 1 base, 7 bases remained unmatched.

The genes are TRBV4-1 and TRBJ1-6; D not resolved. The V gene's germline CDR1 is MGHRA and CDR2 YSYEKL. The CDR3 has 15 amino acids. Trimming took 1 base from V and 6 from J, leaving 10 bases between them. In DNA form, the CDR3 reads TGCGCCAGCAGCCAAGGCCTACTCCTTAATTCACCCCTCCACTTT. Its protein is CASSQGLLLNSPLHF.

This chain connects TRBV7-8 to TRBJ1-1, with a tentative D call TRBD1 (5 bases). The CDR3 has 15 residues. V was cut by 1 base and J by 2 bases, with 11 bases left in between. Germline values: CDR1 SGHVS, CDR2 FQNEAQ. Here the CDR3 reads CASSLGGRANTEAFF. CDR3 DNA: TGTGCCAGCAGCTTAGGCGGCAGGGCAAACACTGAAGCTTTCTTT. Based on the CDR3 plus reference TRBV7-8 and TRBJ1-1, the full variable domain is GAGVSQSPRYKVAKRGQDVALRCDPISGHVSLFWYQQALGQGPEFLTYFQNEAQLDKSGLPSDRFFAERPEGSVSTLKIQRTQQEDSAVYLCASSLGGRANTEAFFGQGTRLTVV.

The chain uses TRBV11-3 and TRBJ2-2, with TRBD2 as a possible D gene (6 bases). V was cut by 6 bases and J by 5 bases, with 19 bases left in between. This CDR3 region has 16 residues. The germline V gene encodes CDR1 SGHNT and CDR2 YENEEA. Here the CDR3 DNA reads TGTGCCAGCAGTTTCGGGGGAGAGGGCAGGACCGGGGAGCTGTTTTTT. It translates to CASSFGGEGRTGELFF.

The chain carries TRBV5-1 and TRBJ2-7, with 11 bases matching TRBD2. The CDR3 has 15 residues. Germline V gene data show CDR1 as SGHRS and CDR2 as YFSETQ. Unmatched junction bases numbered 2, after V lost 3 bases and J lost 0 bases. The CDR3 coding sequence is TGCGCCAGCAGCTCAGGACTAGCGGGCTCCTACGAGCAGTACTTC. Translating gives CASSSGLAGSYEQYF.

This clone was observed a handful of times. The V gene is TRBV6-4, the J gene TRBJ2-3; D is possibly TRBD1 (5 bases). With 0 bases removed from V and 5 bases from J, the gap between germline ends came to 12 bases. CDR3 size: 15 residues. Germline lookup yields CDR1 MRHNA and CDR2 SNTAGT. CDR3 nucleotide sequence: TGTGCCAGCAGTGACTCGGTGGGGCCGGGAGATACGCAGTATTTT. Residues: CASSDSVGPGDTQYF.

The chain has TRBV5-1 and TRBJ1-2; D remains ambiguous. Germline V gene data show CDR1 as SGHRS and CDR2 as YFSETQ. There are 14 residues in the CDR3. Trimming removed 0 bases at V and 4 bases at J, with 10 bases between. DNA of the CDR3: TGCGCCAGCAGCTTGGCCGGGGAGGGCTATGGCTACACCTTC. Encoded protein: CASSLAGEGYGYTF.

The chain joins TRBV24-1 to TRBJ1-4; 10 bases match TRBD1. This CDR3 comprises 17 residues. V lost 4 bases and J lost 7; bases outside the gene matches: 11. CDR1 is KGHDR, CDR2 SFDVKD, per germline. CDR3 nucleotide sequence: TGTGCCACCAGTGACCCGATCGGGACAGGGGAGGGTGAAAAACTGTTTTTT. It codes for CATSDPIGTGEGEKLFF.

This clone was seen a handful of times. This CDR3 is also generated by other DNA sequences in the sample. The V call is TRBV6-4, the J call TRBJ2-3; 9 bases agree with TRBD2. Germline CDR1 is MRHNA and CDR2 is SNTAGT. V shed 3 bases, J shed 3 bases, and the junction held 1 base outside the gene matches. The CDR3 extends over 14 amino acids. The CDR3 spells CASSEAGGTDTQYF. The CDR3 DNA reads TGTGCCAGCAGTGAAGCGGGGGGAACAGATACGCAGTATTTT.